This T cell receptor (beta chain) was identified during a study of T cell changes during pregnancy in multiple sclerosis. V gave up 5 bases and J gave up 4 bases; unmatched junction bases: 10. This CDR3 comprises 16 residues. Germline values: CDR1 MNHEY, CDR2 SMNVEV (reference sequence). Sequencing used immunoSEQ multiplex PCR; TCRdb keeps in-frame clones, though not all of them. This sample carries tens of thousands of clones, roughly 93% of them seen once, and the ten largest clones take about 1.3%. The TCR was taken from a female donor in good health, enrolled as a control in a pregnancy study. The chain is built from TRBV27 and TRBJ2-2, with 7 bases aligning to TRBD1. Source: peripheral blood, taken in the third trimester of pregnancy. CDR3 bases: TGTGCCAGCAGTCCCAATCGGGACAGACCCACCGGGGAGCTGTTTTTT. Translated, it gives CASSPNRDRPTGELFF.